Below, 21 T cell receptor beta chains from the same sample are listed, as sequenced in a study of read filtering for tumor transcriptome and immune sequencing. Molecular barcoded adaptors covering alpha/delta and beta/gamma chains were used on roughly 400 ng RNA. In TCRdb, the reads were re-called with MiXCR into one record per CDR3 protein. The sample lists around 140,000 distinct CDR3 sequences; roughly an eighth were seen once. The sequencing input was a population of CD138-negative cells sorted from bone marrow. The receptors here all came from a donor aged 40 or over with multiple myeloma.

As concerns this clonotype: The junction does not match germline at one end; this may be a read error. The gene calls are TRBV11-2 and TRBJ2-5; possibly TRBD2 for D (6 bases). CDR3 length: 14 amino acids. CDR1 SGHAT and CDR2 FQNNGV come from the germline V gene. Written as DNA, the CDR3 is TGTGCCGGCAGCTTAGATCAGGGCCGCGGGGCCCAGTACTTC. Its protein product is CAGSLDQGRGAQYF.

V gene TRBV12-3 or TRBV12-4 combines with J gene TRBJ2-3, with 9 bases fitting TRBD1. After removal of 6 bases from V and 3 bases from J, the junction contained 7 bases not matched to a gene. The CDR3 runs to 15 residues. CDR3 nucleotide sequence: TGTGCCAGCAGCTATGGGACAGGGAGGACAGATACGCAGTATTTT. Residues: CASSYGTGRTDTQYF.

This clonotype was seen at least ten times. V is TRBV18 and J is TRBJ1-1; 11 nucleotides match TRBD1. V was clipped by 2 bases and J by 3 bases; unmatched bases: 2. From germline, CDR1 is KGHSH and CDR2 LQKENI. The CDR3 runs to 15 residues. The CDR3 reads CASSPGTGGDTEAFF. CDR3 nucleotide sequence: TGTGCCAGCTCACCAGGGACAGGGGGGGACACTGAAGCTTTCTTT.

This clonotype was detected ten times or more. J is TRBJ2-7 and V is TRBV20-1; 7 nucleotides align to TRBD2. The CDR3 totals 12 residues. In germline, CDR1 is DFQATT, CDR2 SNEGSKA (reference sequence). V shed 5 bases, J shed 2 bases, and the junction held 3 bases outside the gene matches. CDR3 in amino acids: CSAAGTTYEQYF. The CDR3 DNA is TGCAGTGCTGCCGGGACTACCTACGAGCAGTACTTC.

This clonotype was seen repeatedly, ten times or more. The chain uses TRBV3-1 and TRBJ1-5; no firm D call. This CDR3 region has 12 residues. Germline V gives CDR1 LGHDT, CDR2 YNNKEL (reference sequence). Trimming cost V 5 bases and J 7 bases, with 9 bases left between them. This CDR3 reads CASSNPDQPQHF. The CDR3 DNA reads TGTGCCAGCAGCAACCCCGACCAGCCCCAGCATTTT.

This clonotype showed up just a few times. The genes are TRBV13 and TRBJ1-5; D possibly corresponds to TRBD1 (5 bases). Trimming removed 5 bases at V and 10 bases at J, with 15 bases between. This CDR3 has 13 amino acids. The germline V gene has CDR1 PRHDT and CDR2 FYEKMQ (reference sequence). The CDR3 loop reads CASSERGTLPQHF. The CDR3 coding sequence is TGTGCCAGCAGCGAGAGGGGCACCCTACCCCAGCATTTT.

This clonotype showed up many times. The gene calls are TRBV11-2 and TRBJ2-1; no clear D. V lost 1 base and J lost 9, with 16 bases in between. The CDR3 has 15 residues. The germline CDR1 and CDR2 sequences are SGHAT and FQNNGV. CDR3 DNA: TGTGCCAGCAGCTTAGGTTTGGACGCTTCATCTGAGCAGTTCTTC. Its protein product is CASSLGLDASSEQFF.

The rearrangement links TRBV27 to TRBJ1-2; 8 bases fit TRBD1. V lost 5 bases and J lost 8; bases outside the gene matches: 13. Germline V gene data show CDR1 as MNHEY and CDR2 as SMNVEV (reference sequence). The CDR3 runs 15 residues. This CDR3 reads CASSPHEGRGQGYTF. The CDR3 DNA reads TGTGCCAGCAGTCCCCACGAGGGCAGGGGGCAAGGCTACACCTTC.

At least ten counts were recorded for this clonotype. The genes are TRBV11-3 and TRBJ2-1; a weak D match, TRBD1 (6 bases). The CDR3 is 15 residues long. In germline, CDR1 is SGHNT, CDR2 YENEEA. The ends were cut back, 0 bases at V and 7 bases at J, with 13 bases in the middle. CDR3 in amino acids: CASSLEDSTGNEQFF. In DNA, the CDR3 is TGTGCCAGCAGCTTAGAGGACAGCACGGGGAATGAGCAGTTCTTC.

With respect to this clonotype: A read error may explain this, as a much larger clone is one base away. The V call is TRBV6-5, the J call TRBJ2-2, with 8 positions matching TRBD2. CDR3 length equals 20 residues. CDR1 is MNHEY and CDR2 is SVGAGI in the germline V gene. Trimming took 5 bases from V and 9 from J; bases not matched to a gene: 26. CDR3 nucleotides: TGTGCCAGCAGTCACCTAGCGGGTCGAGTGGGGTTGGTGAGTCGCCGGGAGCTGTTTTTT. Translation gives CASSHLAGRVGLVSRRELFF.

Worth noting for this clonotype: This could be a read error, since a much larger clone is one nucleotide away. V gene TRBV6-5 combines with J gene TRBJ2-1, with 11 bases identical to TRBD2. The germline CDR1 and CDR2 sequences are MNHEY and SVGAGI. This CDR3 is 15 amino acids long. CDR3 sequence (DNA): TGTGCCAGCAGGTTTAGCGGGAGGGCATCCCATGAGCAGTCCTTC. It translates to CASRFSGRASHEQSF.

This clonotype showed up just a few times. A much larger clone differs from this one at a single base, so this may be a read error. The chain links TRBV25-1 to TRBJ2-2; D may be TRBD1 (5 bases). The CDR3 consists of 15 residues. Germline CDR1 MGHDK, CDR2 SYGVNS. CDR3 sequence: CSSSGPGLGTGELFF. CDR3 in DNA: TGTTCCAGCAGTGGTCCAGGGTTAGGCACCGGGGAGCTGTTTTTT. Full variable domain (remainder filled in from reference TRBV25-1 and TRBJ2-2): EADIYQTPRYLVIGTGKKITLECSQTMGHDKMYWYQQDPGMELHLIHYSYGVNSTEKGDLSSESTVSRIRTEHFPLTLESARPSHTSQYLCSSSGPGLGTGELFFGEGSRLTVL.

A remark on this clonotype: This clone may be a read error of a much larger clone one base away. The chain couples TRBV20-1 to TRBJ2-7; 7 bases match TRBD2. The trim removed 4 bases at V and 7 bases at J, leaving 13 bases unmatched. The CDR3 has 14 amino acids. Per the germline V gene, CDR1 is DFQATT and CDR2 is SNEGSKA (reference sequence). The CDR3 spells CSANRRENVREQYF. Written as DNA, the CDR3 is TGCAGTGCTAACCGGCGGGAGAACGTTAGGGAGCAGTACTTC.

Remarks on this clonotype: This sequence may be a read error, since a much larger clone differs from it by one base. For the CDR3, the DNA is TGTGCCAGCAGTAACCCAGGGAAAGCTCAGCCCCAGCATTTT. This encodes CASSNPGKAQPQHF. V usage is TRBV6-5 and J usage is TRBJ1-5, with a possible D match to TRBD1 (5 bases). CDR3 length: 14 amino acids. Germline V gene sequence: CDR1 MNHEY, CDR2 SVGAGI. The ends were cut back, 5 bases at V and 6 bases at J, with 14 bases in the middle.

The table lists this clonotype with a few counts. A read error may be the cause here, since a much bigger clone is one base away. The J gene is TRBJ2-1, the V gene TRBV20-1; 7 bases fit TRBD2. The ends lost 7 bases at V and 3 bases at J; junction bases unmatched: 12. The germline CDR1 and CDR2 sequences are DFQATT and SNEGSKA (reference sequence). CDR3 size: 15 residues. CDR3: CSVADLAADYNEQFF. The CDR3 bases are TGCAGTGTGGCCGATCTAGCGGCCGACTACAATGAGCAGTTCTTC.

As to this clonotype: A much larger clone lies a single base off, so this may be a read error. The genes are TRBV7-2 and TRBJ2-3; D is undetermined. The CDR3 runs 14 residues. V lost 1 base and J lost 3, with 8 bases in between. Per the germline V gene, CDR1 is SGHTA and CDR2 is FQGNSA. CDR3 sequence (DNA): TGTGCCAGCAGCTTAGGTGGAATAACAGATACGCAGTATTTT. Encoded protein: CASSLGGITDTQYF.

The sample holds many counts of this clonotype. V gene TRBV29-1 combines with J gene TRBJ2-1; 9 positions agree with TRBD2. CDR3 size: 13 residues. J was trimmed by 5 bases and V by 7 bases; bases with no gene match: 6. CDR1 and CDR2 (germline): SQVTM, ANQGSEA. Here the CDR3 reads CSAWTSANNEQFF. CDR3 sequence (DNA): TGCAGCGCTTGGACTAGCGCGAACAATGAGCAGTTCTTC.

This clonotype was seen more than once but under ten times. A much larger clone lies one base from this, so it may be a read error. J is TRBJ2-1 and V is TRBV29-1; 10 bases map to TRBD1. Germline values: CDR1 SQVTM, CDR2 ANQGSEA. There are 14 residues in the CDR3. The CDR3 is CSVRQGAPGNEQSF. The CDR3 DNA follows: TGCAGCGTTCGACAGGGGGCGCCTGGCAATGAGCAGTCCTTC.

This clonotype was detected ten times or more. V gene TRBV6-1 combines with J gene TRBJ2-5; 11 nucleotides line up with TRBD1. CDR1 is MNHNS, CDR2 SASEGT, per germline. J lost 5 bases, V lost 5 bases, and 7 bases had no gene match. This CDR3 has 15 residues. The CDR3 reads CASSTGQGAGETQYF. CDR3 bases: TGTGCCAGCAGTACCGGACAGGGGGCTGGGGAGACCCAGTACTTC.

Note on this clonotype: The junction shows a germline mismatch at one end, possibly a read error. The chain uses TRBV7-3 and TRBJ2-2; D might be TRBD2 (6 bases). The CDR3 contains 13 residues. CDR1 SGHTA and CDR2 FQGTGA come from the germline V gene. CDR3 protein: CAGSSQGGGELFF. In DNA form, the CDR3 reads TGTGCCGGCAGCTCCCAGGGAGGCGGGGAGCTGTTTTTT.

As concerns this clonotype: Since a much larger clone is just one base distant, this may be a read error. The V and J genes are TRBV7-6 and TRBJ2-1; a possible D gene is TRBD2 (5 bases). Germline assignment: CDR1 SGHVS and CDR2 FNYEAQ. V lost 0 bases and J 2 bases, leaving 5 bases between the germline ends. The CDR3 runs 14 residues. As DNA, the CDR3 is TGTGCCAGCAGCTTAGCGGAGGCCTACAATGAGCAGTTCTTC. Translation: CASSLAEAYNEQFF.